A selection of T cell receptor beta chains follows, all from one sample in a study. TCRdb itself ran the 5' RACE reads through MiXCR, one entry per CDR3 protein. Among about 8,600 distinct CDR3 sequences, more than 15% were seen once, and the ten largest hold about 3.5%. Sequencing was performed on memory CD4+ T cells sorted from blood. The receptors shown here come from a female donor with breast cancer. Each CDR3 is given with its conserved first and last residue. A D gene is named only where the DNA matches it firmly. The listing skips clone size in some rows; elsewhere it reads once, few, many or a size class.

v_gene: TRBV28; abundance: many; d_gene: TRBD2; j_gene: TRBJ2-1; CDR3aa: CASSTPYAGGRGGVGYNEQFF; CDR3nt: TGTGCCAGCAGTACCCCTTACGCGGGGGGGCGGGGCGGCGTTGGTTACAATGAGCAGTTCTTC
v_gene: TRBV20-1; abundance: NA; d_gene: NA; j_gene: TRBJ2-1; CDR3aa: CSARRRTGGTREQCF; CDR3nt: TGCAGTGCTAGGCGGAGGACTGGCGGAACTCGGGAGCAGTGCTTC
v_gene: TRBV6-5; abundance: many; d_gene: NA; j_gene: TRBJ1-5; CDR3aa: CASSNQQLGQPQHF; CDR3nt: TGTGCCAGCAGTAACCAGCAACTTGGACAGCCCCAGCATTTT
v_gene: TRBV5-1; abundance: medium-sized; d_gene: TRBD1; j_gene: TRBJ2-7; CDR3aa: CASSLRGQGGEKQYF; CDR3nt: TGCGCCAGCAGCTTGAGGGGACAGGGAGGGGAAAAGCAGTACTTC
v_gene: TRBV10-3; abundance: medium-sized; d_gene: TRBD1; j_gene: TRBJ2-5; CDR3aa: CAISGRKSLGQGDQETQYF; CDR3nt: TGTGCCATCAGTGGACGTAAGAGTCTGGGACAGGGGGATCAAGAGACCCAGTACTTC
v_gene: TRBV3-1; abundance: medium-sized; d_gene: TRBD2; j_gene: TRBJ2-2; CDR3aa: CASSRLAGGPITGELFF; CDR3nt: TGTGCCAGCAGCCGACTAGCGGGAGGGCCGATTACCGGGGAGCTGTTTTTT
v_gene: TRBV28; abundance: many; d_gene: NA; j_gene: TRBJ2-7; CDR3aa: CASSIPGGHEQYF; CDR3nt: TGTGCCAGCAGTATCCCCGGGGGGCACGAGCAGTACTTC
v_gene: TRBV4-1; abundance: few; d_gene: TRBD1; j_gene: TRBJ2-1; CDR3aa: CASSQGYRGQEQFF; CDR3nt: TGCGCCAGCAGCCAGGGATACAGGGGCCAGGAGCAGTTCTTC
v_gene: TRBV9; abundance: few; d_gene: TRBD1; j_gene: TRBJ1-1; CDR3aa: CASSPFRKDRAPKALF; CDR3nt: TGTGCCAGCAGCCCCTTCAGAAAGGACAGGGCACCTAAAGCTCTCTTT
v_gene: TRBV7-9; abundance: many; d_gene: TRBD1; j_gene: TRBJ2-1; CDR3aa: CASSSGQNNEQFF; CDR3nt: TGTGCCAGCAGCTCGGGACAGAACAATGAGCAGTTCTTC
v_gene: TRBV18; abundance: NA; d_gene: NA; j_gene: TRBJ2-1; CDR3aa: CASSPPSGRRTYNEQLF; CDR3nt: TGTGCCAGCTCACCCCCGTCCGGGAGAAGGACGTACAATGAGCAGTTATTC
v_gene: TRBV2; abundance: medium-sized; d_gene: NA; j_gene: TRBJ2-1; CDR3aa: CASSRVDNEQFF; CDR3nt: TGTGCCAGCAGTCGCGTGGACAATGAGCAGTTCTTC
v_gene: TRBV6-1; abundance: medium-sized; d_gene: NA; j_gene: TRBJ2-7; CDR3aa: CASSDRRGEEQYF; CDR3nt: TGTGCCAGCAGTGACAGGAGGGGTGAGGAGCAGTACTTC
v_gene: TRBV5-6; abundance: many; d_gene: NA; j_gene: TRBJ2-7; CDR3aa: CASSLVEGYEQYF; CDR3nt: TGTGCCAGCAGCTTGGTGGAGGGATACGAGCAGTACTTC
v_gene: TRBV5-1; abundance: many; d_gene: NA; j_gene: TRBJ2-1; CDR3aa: CASRGVYNEQFF; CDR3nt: TGCGCCAGCAGAGGGGTCTACAATGAGCAGTTCTTC
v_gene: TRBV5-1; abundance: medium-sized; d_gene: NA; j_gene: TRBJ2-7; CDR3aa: CASMGEYEQYF; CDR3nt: TGCGCCAGCATGGGAGAGTACGAGCAGTACTTC
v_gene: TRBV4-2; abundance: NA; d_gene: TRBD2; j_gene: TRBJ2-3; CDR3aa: CASSQVYFHPGLAGPTSTDTQYF; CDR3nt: TGTGCCAGCAGCCAAGTTTATTTTCACCCGGGACTAGCGGGCCCCACTTCCACAGATACGCAGTATTTT
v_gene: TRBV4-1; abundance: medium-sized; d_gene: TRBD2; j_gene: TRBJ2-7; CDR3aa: CASSLREGGYEQYF; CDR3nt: TGCGCCAGCAGCCTAAGGGAGGGTGGCTACGAGCAGTACTTC
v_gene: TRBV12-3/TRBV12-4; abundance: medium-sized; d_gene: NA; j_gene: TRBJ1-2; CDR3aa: CASSPRRGGPYGYTF; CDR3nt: TGTGCCAGCAGTCCCAGGAGAGGCGGACCCTATGGCTACACCTTC
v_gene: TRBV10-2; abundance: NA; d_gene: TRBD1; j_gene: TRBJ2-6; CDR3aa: CASSVTGTGSSGANVLTF; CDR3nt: TGCGCCAGCAGTGTGACCGGGACAGGGTCCTCTGGGGCCAACGTCCTGACTTTC
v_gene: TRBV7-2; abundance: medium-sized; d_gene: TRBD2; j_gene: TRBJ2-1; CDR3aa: CASSFYTGAGGEQFF; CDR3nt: TGTGCCAGCAGCTTTTATACGGGGGCGGGAGGTGAGCAGTTCTTC
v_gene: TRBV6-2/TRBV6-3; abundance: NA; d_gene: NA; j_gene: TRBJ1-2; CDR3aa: CASSLGQKGGYTF; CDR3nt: TGTGCCAGCAGCCTCGGACAAAAAGGAGGCTACACCTTC
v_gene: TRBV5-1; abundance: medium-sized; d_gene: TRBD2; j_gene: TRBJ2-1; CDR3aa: CASNTASGMSYNEQFF; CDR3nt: TGCGCCAGCAATACAGCAAGCGGGATGTCCTACAATGAGCAGTTCTTC
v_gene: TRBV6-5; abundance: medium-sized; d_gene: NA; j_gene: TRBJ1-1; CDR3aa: CASSTFPQGLAEAFF; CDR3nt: TGTGCCAGCAGTACCTTCCCTCAGGGACTGGCTGAAGCTTTCTTT
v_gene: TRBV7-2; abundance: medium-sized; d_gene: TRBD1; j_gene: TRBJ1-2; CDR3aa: CASSGTDANYGYTF; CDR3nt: TGTGCCAGCAGCGGGACAGATGCTAACTATGGCTACACCTTC
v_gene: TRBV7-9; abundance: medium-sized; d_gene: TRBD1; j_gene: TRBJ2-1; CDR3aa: CASSPLGGTGRREQFF; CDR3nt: TGTGCCAGCAGTCCTCTCGGGGGGACAGGGCGACGTGAGCAGTTCTTC
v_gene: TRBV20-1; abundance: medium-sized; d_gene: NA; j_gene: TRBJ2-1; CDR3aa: CSAPSSLGIGNEQFF; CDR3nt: TGCAGTGCCCCCTCTAGCCTTGGGATAGGCAATGAGCAGTTCTTC
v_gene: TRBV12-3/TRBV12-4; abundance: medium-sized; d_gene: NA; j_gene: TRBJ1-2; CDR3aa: CASSSPDRSYGYTF; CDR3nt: TGTGCCAGCAGCTCCCCAGACAGAAGCTATGGCTACACCTTC
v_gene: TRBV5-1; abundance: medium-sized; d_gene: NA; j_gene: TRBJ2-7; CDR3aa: CASSLSRRSYEQYF; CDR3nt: TGCGCCAGCAGCTTATCCAGGCGCTCCTACGAGCAGTACTTC
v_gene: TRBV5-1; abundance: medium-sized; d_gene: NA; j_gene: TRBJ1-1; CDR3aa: CASSFRGTQNTEAFF; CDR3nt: TGCGCCAGCAGCTTCAGGGGAACCCAAAACACTGAAGCTTTCTTT
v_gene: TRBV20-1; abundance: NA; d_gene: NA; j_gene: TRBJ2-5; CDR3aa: CSAEYQNQETQYF; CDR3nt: TGCAGTGCCGAGTATCAGAATCAAGAGACCCAGTACTTC
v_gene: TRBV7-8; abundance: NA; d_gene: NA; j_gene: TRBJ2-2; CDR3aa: CASSFNSLWSGELFF; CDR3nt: TGTGCCAGCAGCTTTAATAGTCTCTGGAGCGGGGAGCTGTTTTTT
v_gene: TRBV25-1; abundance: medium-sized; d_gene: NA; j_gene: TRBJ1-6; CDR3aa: CASSIPGDNSPLHF; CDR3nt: TGTGCCAGCAGTATCCCGGGGGACAATTCACCCCTCCACTTT
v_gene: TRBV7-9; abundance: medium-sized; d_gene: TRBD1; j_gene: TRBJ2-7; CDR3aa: CASSPLGQGFYEQYF; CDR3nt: TGTGCCAGCAGCCCCCTTGGACAGGGGTTTTACGAGCAGTACTTC
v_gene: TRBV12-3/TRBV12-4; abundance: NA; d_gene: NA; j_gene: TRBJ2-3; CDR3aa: CASGLGQAITDTQYF; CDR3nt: TGTGCCAGCGGTTTAGGTCAGGCGATCACAGATACGCAGTATTTT
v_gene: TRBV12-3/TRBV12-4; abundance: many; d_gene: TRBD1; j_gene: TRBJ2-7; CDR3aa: CASSLRDRSDEQYF; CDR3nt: TGTGCCAGCAGCCTCCGGGACAGGAGCGACGAGCAGTACTTC
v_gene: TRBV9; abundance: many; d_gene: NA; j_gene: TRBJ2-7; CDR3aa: CASSVGSGQTYEQYF; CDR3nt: TGTGCCAGCAGCGTGGGTTCTGGACAGACCTACGAGCAGTACTTC
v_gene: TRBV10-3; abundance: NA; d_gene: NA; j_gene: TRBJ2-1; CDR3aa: CVISEWPRAMGQNEQLF; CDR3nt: TGTGTCATCAGTGAGTGGCCGCGGGCGATGGGCCAAAATGAGCAGCTCTTC
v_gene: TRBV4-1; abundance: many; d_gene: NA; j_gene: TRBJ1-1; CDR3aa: CASSQVVWRRNTEAFF; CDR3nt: TGCGCCAGCAGCCAAGTGGTATGGAGGAGGAACACTGAAGCTTTCTTT